Listed here are 22 T cell receptor beta chains from one sample, sequenced in a study of CD8+ T cells in alopecia areata. Reverse transcribed after extraction, RNA yielded cDNA as the sequencing template. Assay: immunoSEQ multiplex PCR; the TCRdb copy retains only in-frame clones and omits some. The sample has some 96,000 clones; roughly three fifths are singletons. The sample's treatment: oral pan-JAK inhibitor, 5-10 mg twice daily. The input for sequencing was CD8+ T cells sorted from blood, taken at week 4, from a patient treated with tofacitinib. Receptors were obtained from a human donor with alopecia areata.

The chain combines TRBV5-1 with TRBJ2-7; 7 nucleotides align to TRBD1. Trimming cost V 3 bases and J 2 bases; bases outside gene matches: 2. Per the germline V gene, CDR1 is SGHRS and CDR2 is YFSETQ. The CDR3 has 13 amino acids. The CDR3: CASSYRGPYEQYF. In nucleotides, the CDR3 is TGCGCCAGCAGCTACAGGGGTCCCTACGAGCAGTACTTC.

This clone was detected only a few times. V and J are TRBV19 and TRBJ2-4, with D perhaps TRBD2 (5 bases). The CDR3 sequence is 16 residues long. The germline gives CDR1 LNHDA, CDR2 SQIVND (reference sequence). Trimming took 6 bases from V and 5 from J, leaving 20 bases between them. The CDR3 region has the DNA TGTGCCAGTAGGGAGCTTGGAGACCCCGGGGAAAACATTCAGTACTTC. As protein: CASRELGDPGENIQYF.

V is TRBV28 and J is TRBJ1-1, with D unclear. CDR1 and CDR2 from the germline V gene are MDHEN and SYDVKM. Trimming pared 4 bases from V and 4 bases from J, leaving 16 bases between. The CDR3 covers 15 residues. Written as DNA, the CDR3 is TGTGCCAGCAGTTCCCCGAGGACCCGGGGCACTGAAGCTTTCTTT. As protein: CASSSPRTRGTEAFF.

V and J are TRBV7-9 and TRBJ1-1; D is perhaps TRBD1 (5 bases). V dropped 4 bases and J dropped 5 bases, with 17 bases sitting between them. Looked up from germline, CDR1 is SEHNR and CDR2 is FQNEAQ (reference sequence). This CDR3 comprises 15 residues. The CDR3 region is CASSSTRGRVTEAFF. In DNA form, the CDR3 reads TGTGCCAGCAGCTCTACTCGGGGCAGGGTTACTGAAGCTTTCTTT. The full variable domain, rest sourced from reference TRBV7-9 and TRBJ1-1, is DTGVSQNPRHKITKRGQNVTFRCDPISEHNRLYWYRQTLGQGPEFLTYFQNEAQLEKSRLLSDRFSAERPKGSFSTLEIQRTEQGDSAMYLCASSSTRGRVTEAFFGQGTRLTVV.

This clone appeared a few times. The V call is TRBV7-9, the J call TRBJ1-1; 7 nucleotides agree with TRBD1. The CDR3 is 15 residues long. V lost 5 bases, J lost 1 base, and 7 bases stayed unmatched. Germline values: CDR1 SEHNR, CDR2 FQNEAQ (reference sequence). CDR3: CASSLWTGGNTEAFF. The CDR3 DNA sequence: TGTGCCAGCAGCCTATGGACAGGAGGGAACACTGAAGCTTTCTTT.

This clone was recorded only once. The V call is TRBV27, the J call TRBJ2-7, with TRBD1 identical over 9 bases. Per germline, CDR1 MNHEY and CDR2 SMNVEV (reference sequence). The V gene end was trimmed by 2 bases and the J gene end by 5 bases; junction bases not matched to a gene: 10. This CDR3 spans 16 amino acids. CDR3 nucleotides: TGTGCCAGCAGTTTACTAACAGGGGGCGATTTGAACGAGCAGTACTTC. It yields the protein CASSLLTGGDLNEQYF.

V usage is TRBV7-8 and J usage is TRBJ2-3; D uncertain. The V gene's germline CDR1 is SGHVS and CDR2 FQNEAQ. Trimming pared 4 bases from V and 2 bases from J, leaving 7 bases between. This CDR3 has 13 residues. This CDR3 reads CASSYYNTDTQYF. The CDR3 nucleotides read TGTGCCAGCAGCTACTATAACACAGATACGCAGTATTTT.

J is TRBJ2-3 and V is TRBV7-3; D could derive from TRBD1 or TRBD2 (5 bases each). The CDR3 sequence is 17 residues long. Trimming shortened V by 5 bases and J by 1 base, and 19 bases separated the two germline ends. The germline CDR1 and CDR2 sequences are SGHTA and FQGTGA. CDR3 bases: TGTGCCAGCAGCCTAGAACCCCTAGTGGGGGGCACAGATACGCAGTATTTT. Translating it yields CASSLEPLVGGTDTQYF.

This clone was detected once. V and J are TRBV13 and TRBJ1-6, with TRBD1 identical over 8 bases. CDR1 and CDR2 from the germline V gene are PRHDT and FYEKMQ (reference sequence). The CDR3 spans 13 residues. The V segment lost 4 bases and the J segment 10 bases; nucleotides outside the gene matches: 3. DNA of the CDR3: TGTGCCAGCAGCTCGACAGGGGTATCACCCCTCCACTTT. Encoded protein: CASSSTGVSPLHF.

Note on this clone: Other DNA sequences in this sample translate to the same CDR3. V gene TRBV5-1 combines with J gene TRBJ1-1, with D unclear. This CDR3 contains 13 residues. The germline V and J ends were trimmed by 0 bases and 0 bases, with 3 bases remaining between them. The germline CDR1 and CDR2 sequences are SGHRS and YFSETQ. CDR3 loop: CASSLGLNTEAFF. The DNA for the CDR3 is TGCGCCAGCAGCTTGGGTTTGAACACTGAAGCTTTCTTT.

The chain recombines TRBV27 with TRBJ2-1, with a tentative D call TRBD1 (6 bases). Between the trimmed V and J ends, which lost 7 bases and 4 bases, there was a span of 8 bases. The germline V gene encodes CDR1 MNHEY and CDR2 SMNVEV (reference sequence). The CDR3 length is 12 residues. This CDR3 is CASTTGYNEQFF. The CDR3 DNA sequence: TGTGCCAGCACCACAGGGTACAATGAGCAGTTCTTC.

The V and J genes are TRBV7-2 and TRBJ2-3; D is perhaps TRBD2 (6 bases). Trimming left V 2 bases short and J 0 bases short, with 12 bases between. This CDR3 comprises 16 residues. Germline V gives CDR1 SGHTA, CDR2 FQGNSA. CDR3 protein: CASSLWSSGSTDTQYF. For the CDR3, the DNA is TGTGCCAGCAGCTTATGGAGTAGCGGAAGCACAGATACGCAGTATTTT.

This sequence joins TRBV27 and TRBJ2-7; 10 nucleotides line up with TRBD2. Germline V CDR1 and CDR2: MNHEY, SMNVEV (reference sequence). The CDR3 spans 15 residues. The ends lost 2 bases at V and 1 base at J; junction bases unmatched: 2. The CDR3 here is CASSLASGGSYEQYF. The CDR3 DNA reads TGTGCCAGCAGTTTAGCTAGCGGGGGATCCTACGAGCAGTACTTC.

This clone has just a few counts. The chain carries TRBV29-1 and TRBJ2-1; D could derive from TRBD1 or TRBD2 (5 bases each). This CDR3 region has 12 residues. Germline loops: CDR1 SQVTM, CDR2 ANQGSEA. Trimming shortened V by 3 bases and J by 7 bases, and 10 bases separated the two germline ends. CDR3 amino acids: CSVERGENEQFF. The CDR3, as DNA: TGCAGCGTTGAGAGAGGGGAGAATGAGCAGTTCTTC.

With regard to this clone: The likely explanation is a read error, given a far larger clone one base away. The chain uses TRBV13 and TRBJ1-6; D gene unclear. Per germline, CDR1 PRHDT and CDR2 FYEKMQ (reference sequence). The CDR3 is made up of 13 amino acids. The V gene lost 5 bases and the J gene lost 8 bases, with 10 bases spanning the gap. CDR3 residues: CASSQYTDSPLHF. The CDR3 bases are TGTGCCAGCAGCCAGTATACGGATTCACCCCTCCACTTT. Using reference TRBV13 and TRBJ1-6 for the parts outside the CDR3, the full variable domain is AAGVIQSPRHLIKEKRETATLKCYPIPRHDTVYWYQQGPGQDPQFLISFYEKMQSDKGSIPDRFSAQQFSDYHSELNMSSLELGDSALYFCASSQYTDSPLHFGNGTRLTVT.

This CDR3 is CASSVAGGRDEQFF. The CDR3 region has the DNA TGTGCCAGCAGCGTAGCGGGAGGGCGGGATGAGCAGTTCTTC. This chain uses TRBV9 with TRBJ2-1; 8 positions match TRBD2. The CDR3 contains 14 residues. Germline lookup yields CDR1 SGDLS and CDR2 YYNGEE. Unmatched junction bases numbered 4, after V lost 0 bases and J lost 8 bases.

The chain recombines TRBV4-3 with TRBJ2-1; D remains unclear. The CDR3 has 17 amino acids. Germline CDR1 and CDR2: LGHNA and YSLEER. Trimming removed 0 bases at V and 0 bases at J, with 12 bases between. CDR3 region: CASSQDWYQSSYNEQFF. DNA for the CDR3: TGCGCCAGCAGCCAAGATTGGTATCAAAGCTCCTACAATGAGCAGTTCTTC.

The J gene is TRBJ2-5, the V gene TRBV10-3; D is perhaps TRBD2 (6 bases). The CDR3 runs to 15 residues. V shed 2 bases and J shed 2 bases, with 12 bases lying between them. The germline V gene encodes CDR1 ENHRY and CDR2 SYGVKD. The chain's CDR3 is CAISEAREFQETQYF. The DNA of the CDR3 is TGTGCCATCAGTGAGGCCCGGGAGTTTCAAGAGACCCAGTACTTC.

This clone was seen only a few times. The chain is built from TRBV4-3 and TRBJ2-7; 7 bases are shared with TRBD1. V lost 0 bases to trimming and J lost 3 bases; unmatched junction nucleotides: 5. The CDR3 is 15 amino acids. Germline values: CDR1 LGHNA, CDR2 YSLEER. The CDR3: CASSQDSRGRYEQYF. Written as DNA, the CDR3 is TGCGCCAGCAGCCAAGACTCAAGGGGGCGCTACGAGCAGTACTTC.

In its sample, this clone was seen a few times. The chain uses TRBV5-1 and TRBJ1-2; the match to TRBD1 covers 9 bases. The CDR3 loop spans 15 amino acids. The germline CDR1 and CDR2 sequences are SGHRS and YFSETQ. The V and J ends lost 0 bases and 1 base, in that order; junction bases with no gene match: 1. The CDR3 region is CASSLGTGDNYGYTF. In DNA, the CDR3 is TGCGCCAGCAGCTTGGGGACAGGGGATAACTATGGCTACACCTTC.

This clone occurred a few times. The rearrangement uses TRBV15 and TRBJ2-2; D uncertain. The CDR3 totals 15 residues. V was shortened by 0 bases and J by 3 bases, with 8 bases between the two germline ends. Germline V gene data show CDR1 as LNHNV and CDR2 as YYDKDF (reference sequence). The DNA for the CDR3 is TGTGCCACCAGCAGAGATAAGGCCTACACCGGGGAGCTGTTTTTT. Encoded protein: CATSRDKAYTGELFF.

The chain carries TRBV6-5 and TRBJ2-1; 10 nucleotides match TRBD2. Germline assignment: CDR1 MNHEY and CDR2 SVGAGI. The V and J ends lost 2 bases and 3 bases, in that order; junction bases with no gene match: 1. CDR3 length equals 15 residues. The CDR3 DNA reads TGTGCCAGCAGTTACCTAGCGGGGGACTACAATGAGCAGTTCTTC. It encodes CASSYLAGDYNEQFF.